This passage covers 20 T cell receptor beta chains from one sample sequenced in a study of T cells in Graves' hyperthyroidism and ophthalmopathy. RNA transcripts were the template for amplifying TCR beta CDR3 regions. The HTBI set primed first-round TCR CDR3 RT-PCR. TCRdb reprocessed the multiplex PCR reads with MiXCR, giving one entry per CDR3 protein. In the table there are about 350,000 distinct CDR3 sequences, about a sixth of which are singletons. Sequencing was carried out using blood. The receptors here all came from a woman in her forties with Graves' ophthalmopathy.

This clonotype was seen repeatedly, ten times or more. The chain combines TRBV28 with TRBJ2-7, with a weak D call TRBD2 (6 bases). Trimming pared 7 bases from V and 3 bases from J, leaving 19 bases between. Germline V gene data show CDR1 as MDHEN and CDR2 as SYDVKM. This CDR3 comprises 15 residues. CDR3 sequence: CASKRRGLYYYEQYF. Here the CDR3 DNA reads TGTGCCAGCAAACGGCGGGGACTCTATTACTACGAGCAGTACTTC.

In its sample, this clonotype was seen many times. The chain joins TRBV12-3 or TRBV12-4 to TRBJ2-7, with TRBD1 identical over 7 bases. CDR3 length: 14 amino acids. V gave up 6 bases and J gave up 5 bases; unmatched junction bases: 10. CDR3 in amino acids: CASRNDRGLDEQYF. The DNA of the CDR3 is TGTGCCAGCAGAAACGATAGGGGGCTGGACGAGCAGTACTTC.

Comments on this clonotype: This clone may be a read error of a much larger clone one base away. This chain connects TRBV7-9 to TRBJ2-7; tentatively, D is TRBD1 (6 bases). V was pared by 2 bases and J by 2 bases, with 13 bases between. This CDR3 spans 15 amino acids. Germline V gene data show CDR1 as SEHNR and CDR2 as FQNEAQ (reference sequence). The chain's CDR3 is CASSLIVQGTYEQYF. In nucleotides, the CDR3 is TGTGCCAGCAGCTTAATCGTACAGGGCACCTACGAGCAGTACTTC.

This clonotype was counted at least ten times. The rearrangement joins TRBV20-1 to TRBJ2-7, with TRBD2 as a possible D gene (6 bases). The germline V gene has CDR1 DFQATT and CDR2 SNEGSKA (reference sequence). The CDR3 runs to 14 residues. V was clipped by 5 bases and J by 1 base, with 15 bases between them. The CDR3 region is CSASSLTSSYEQYF. The CDR3 region has the DNA TGCAGTGCTTCGAGCCTGACTAGTTCCTACGAGCAGTACTTC.

This clonotype was counted at least ten times. The V gene is TRBV7-2, the J gene TRBJ2-2, with 9 positions matching TRBD1. Looked up from germline, CDR1 is SGHTA and CDR2 is FQGNSA. V dropped 6 bases and J dropped 2; count of bases not matched to a gene: 4. The length of the CDR3 is 15 residues. For the CDR3, the DNA is TGTGCCAGCAGTCGGGACAGGGTTAACACCGGGGAGCTGTTTTTT. Encoded protein: CASSRDRVNTGELFF.

This clonotype occurred many times. CDR3 DNA sequence: TGTGCCAGCAGCTTAGGTCCCACAGGCAGCTATGGCTACACCTTC. Its translation: CASSLGPTGSYGYTF. The chain carries TRBV7-2 and TRBJ1-2, with TRBD1 as a possible D gene (5 bases). The CDR3 length is 15 residues. CDR1 and CDR2 from the germline V gene are SGHTA and FQGNSA. The V end was cut by 1 base, the J end by 4 bases, with 13 bases between.

Ten or more counts support this clonotype. The chain employs TRBV20-1 and TRBJ2-7; D unclear. V lost 0 bases and J 6 bases, leaving 9 bases between the germline ends. The CDR3 consists of 12 residues. The germline gives CDR1 DFQATT, CDR2 SNEGSKA (reference sequence). For the CDR3, the DNA is TGCAGTGCTAGAGACGGGCGCGTCGAGCAGTACTTC. Protein sequence: CSARDGRVEQYF.

This chain joins TRBV12-3 or TRBV12-4 and TRBJ2-3, with no clear D. The germline V and J ends were trimmed by 10 bases and 8 bases, with 10 bases remaining between them. CDR3 size: 10 residues. CDR3 in amino acids: CAISRGTQYF. The CDR3 nucleotides read TGTGCCATCTCACGTGGTACGCAGTATTTT.

A few counts support this clonotype. This may arise from a read error, as a much more abundant clone is one base away. The chain employs TRBV10-3 and TRBJ2-5; 7 bases align to TRBD2. Germline V gives CDR1 ENHRY, CDR2 SYGVKD. The CDR3 loop spans 12 amino acids. CDR3 residues: CASGSLGEAQYF. Here the CDR3 DNA reads TGTGCCAGCGGGAGTCTTGGAGAGGCCCAGTACTTC.

At least ten counts were recorded for this clonotype. The chain recombines TRBV6-5 with TRBJ1-5; D unclear. Germline loops: CDR1 MNHEY, CDR2 SVGAGI. With 7 bases removed from V and 8 bases from J, the gap between germline ends came to 15 bases. The CDR3 spans 13 residues. In DNA, the CDR3 is TGTGCCAGCATTACCACACCGGCGGAGCCCCAGCATTTT. It codes for CASITTPAEPQHF.

In this sample, this clonotype turned up many times. The chain combines TRBV5-1 with TRBJ1-3; D might be TRBD1 (6 bases). Germline assignment: CDR1 SGHRS and CDR2 YFSETQ. CDR3 size: 17 residues. The germline V and J ends were trimmed by 2 bases and 1 base, with 16 bases remaining between them. CDR3: CASSFGQGSASGNTIYF. CDR3 coding DNA: TGCGCCAGCAGCTTCGGGCAGGGGAGTGCGTCTGGAAACACCATATATTTT. Drawing the rest from reference TRBV5-1 and TRBJ1-3, the complete variable domain is KAGVTQTPRYLIKTRGQQVTLSCSPISGHRSVSWYQQTPGQGLQFLFEYFSETQRNKGNFPGRFSGRQFSNSRSEMNVSTLELGDSALYLCASSFGQGSASGNTIYFGEGSWLTVV.

This clonotype was observed at least ten times. The gene calls are TRBV19 and TRBJ2-1, with TRBD2 as a possible D gene (6 bases). Trimming left V 1 base short and J 3 bases short, with 7 bases between. This CDR3 spans 14 amino acids. CDR1 is LNHDA, CDR2 SQIVND, per germline (reference sequence). The CDR3 nucleotides read TGTGCCAGTAGTATAGTGCGGGGCTACAATGAGCAGTTCTTC. Its translation is CASSIVRGYNEQFF.

This clonotype showed up many times. The chain couples TRBV5-1 to TRBJ2-7, with 11 bases matching TRBD2. The CDR3 length is 18 residues. Trimming took 3 bases from V and 3 from J; bases not matched to a gene: 14. The germline CDR1 and CDR2 sequences are SGHRS and YFSETQ. The CDR3 loop reads CASSSTPSRGLAGYEQYF. The CDR3 region has the DNA TGCGCCAGCAGCTCCACCCCTAGCCGTGGACTAGCGGGCTACGAGCAGTACTTC.

This rearrangement joins TRBV20-1 to TRBJ2-7; TRBD2 matches 12 bases. The CDR3 spans 15 residues. CDR1 and CDR2 (germline): DFQATT, SNEGSKA (reference sequence). V dropped 5 bases and J dropped 4; count of bases not matched to a gene: 9. Here the CDR3 DNA reads TGCAGTGCTCCGAAACGGACTAGCGGGAATTACGAGCAGTACTTC. Its translation is CSAPKRTSGNYEQYF.

J is TRBJ1-1 and V is TRBV11-2; D remains unclear. CDR1 and CDR2 from the germline V gene are SGHAT and FQNNGV. The V and J ends lost 5 bases and 1 base respectively, with 14 bases between them. The CDR3 runs 15 residues. The CDR3 DNA sequence: TGTGCCAGCAGCCCCCGGTGGGCGGGGAACACTGAAGCTTTCTTT. This codes for CASSPRWAGNTEAFF.

Ten or more counts support this clonotype. The V call is TRBV4-1, the J call TRBJ2-7; TRBD2 matches 12 bases. J gave up 6 bases and V 1 base, and 4 bases lay outside the gene matches. The germline V gene has CDR1 MGHRA and CDR2 YSYEKL. The CDR3 is 15 amino acids. The DNA for the CDR3 is TGCGCCAGCAGCCAAGGACTAGCGGGAGTGGGCGAGCAGTACTTC. This translates into CASSQGLAGVGEQYF.

The chain recombines TRBV19 with TRBJ1-1; 8 bases fit TRBD1. This CDR3 is 15 amino acids long. Per the germline V gene, CDR1 is LNHDA and CDR2 is SQIVND (reference sequence). J gave up 6 bases and V 4 bases, and 10 bases lay outside the gene matches. The CDR3 loop is CASSNPRGRFSEAFF. The CDR3 nucleotides are TGTGCCAGTAGTAACCCCAGGGGGCGCTTCTCTGAAGCTTTCTTT.

J is TRBJ2-7 and V is TRBV28; TRBD2 matches 9 bases. The CDR3 runs to 13 residues. The junction had 6 bases not matched to a gene; V was cut back by 6 bases and J by 6 bases. In germline, CDR1 is MDHEN, CDR2 SYDVKM. DNA of the CDR3: TGTGCCAGCAGGGGCGGGGGGGCCTTCGAGCAGTACTTC. This encodes CASRGGGAFEQYF.

The chain uses TRBV12-3 or TRBV12-4 and TRBJ1-2; possibly TRBD1 for D (6 bases). Trimming took off 6 bases at V and 5 bases at J, with 16 bases between the two ends. The CDR3 contains 14 residues. The CDR3 loop reads CASRRVGQEYGYTF. The CDR3 DNA follows: TGTGCCAGCAGGCGTGTGGGACAAGAGTATGGCTACACCTTC.

CDR3 in amino acids: CASSYLASGRIKPYEQYF. CDR3 DNA: TGTGCCAGCAGTTACTTGGCTAGCGGGCGAATCAAACCCTACGAGCAGTACTTC. The chain has TRBV6-2 or TRBV6-3 and TRBJ2-7, with 8 bases aligning to TRBD2. J gave up 2 bases and V 1 base, and 13 bases lay outside the gene matches. The CDR3 is 18 residues long. Germline V gene lookup returns CDR1 MNHEY and CDR2 SVGEGT.